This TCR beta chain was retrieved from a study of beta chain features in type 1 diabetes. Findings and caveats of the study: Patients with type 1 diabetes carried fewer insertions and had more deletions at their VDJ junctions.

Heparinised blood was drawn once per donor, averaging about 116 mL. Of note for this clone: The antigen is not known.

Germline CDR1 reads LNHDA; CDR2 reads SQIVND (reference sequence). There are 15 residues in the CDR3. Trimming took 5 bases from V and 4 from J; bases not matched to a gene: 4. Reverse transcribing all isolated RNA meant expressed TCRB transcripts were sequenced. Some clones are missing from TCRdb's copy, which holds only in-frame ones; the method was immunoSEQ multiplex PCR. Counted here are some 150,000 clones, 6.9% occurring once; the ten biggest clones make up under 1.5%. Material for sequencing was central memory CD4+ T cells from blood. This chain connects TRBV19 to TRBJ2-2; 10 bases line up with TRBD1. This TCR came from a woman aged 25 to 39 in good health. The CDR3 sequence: CASSVDRGTTGELFF. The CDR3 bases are TGTGCCAGTAGTGTGGACAGGGGGACCACCGGGGAGCTGTTTTTT.